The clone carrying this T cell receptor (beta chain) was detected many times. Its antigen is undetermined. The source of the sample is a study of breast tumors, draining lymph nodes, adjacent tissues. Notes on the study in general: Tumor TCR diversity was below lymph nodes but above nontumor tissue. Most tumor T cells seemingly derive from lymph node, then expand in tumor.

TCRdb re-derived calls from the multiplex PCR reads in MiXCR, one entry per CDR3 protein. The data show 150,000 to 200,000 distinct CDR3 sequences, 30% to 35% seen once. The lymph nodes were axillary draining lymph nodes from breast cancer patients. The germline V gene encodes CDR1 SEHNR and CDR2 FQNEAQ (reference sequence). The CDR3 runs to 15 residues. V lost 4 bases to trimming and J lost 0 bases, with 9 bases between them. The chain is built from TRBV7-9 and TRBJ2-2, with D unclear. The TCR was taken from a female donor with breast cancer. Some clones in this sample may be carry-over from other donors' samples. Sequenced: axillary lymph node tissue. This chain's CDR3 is CASSSIRTNTGELFF. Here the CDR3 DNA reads TGTGCCAGCAGCTCCATTCGGACGAACACCGGGGAGCTGTTTTTT.